What follows are 10 T cell receptor beta chains derived from one specimen sequenced in a study of regulatory T cells in long-lasting Graves disease. The sample's time point: newly diagnosed GD, antithyroid drugs for less than 3 months. PBMC-extracted RNA yielded the TCR library. Both iRepertoire HTBI primers and Arm-PCR of CDR3 regions were used to build the TCR beta libraries. TCRdb passed the multiplex PCR reads through MiXCR, listing each CDR3 protein once. Of roughly 320,000 distinct CDR3 sequences listed, about a sixth are singletons. The data were also submitted as part of a second study, on T cells in Graves' hyperthyroidism and ophthalmopathy.

The specimen was peripheral blood mononuclear cells (PBMCs), collected at new diagnosis, from a patient treated with antithyroid drugs. The receptor source for this set is a man in his forties or fifties with Graves disease.

This clonotype was seen ten or more times. This chain joins TRBV5-1 and TRBJ1-1; no definite D call. CDR1 is SGHRS, CDR2 YFSETQ, per germline. V lost 3 bases and J lost 1, with 4 bases in between. This CDR3 is 12 amino acids long. The CDR3 sequence: CASSSTNTEAFF. For the CDR3, the DNA is TGCGCCAGCAGCTCGACGAACACTGAAGCTTTCTTT.

Many counts were recorded for this clonotype. The chain uses TRBV11-2 and TRBJ2-3; D remains ambiguous. The V and J ends lost 3 bases and 7 bases respectively, with 14 bases between them. Germline V gene data show CDR1 as SGHAT and CDR2 as FQNNGV. This CDR3 region has 14 residues. For the CDR3, the DNA is TGTGCCAGCAGCTTGGACGGTCGCAGGTATACGCAGTATTTT. Protein: CASSLDGRRYTQYF.

This clonotype came up a few times. The V gene is TRBV13, the J gene TRBJ2-7; perhaps TRBD2 as D (5 bases). This CDR3 region has 13 residues. Trimming pared 5 bases from V and 2 bases from J, leaving 10 bases between. Germline lookup yields CDR1 PRHDT and CDR2 FYEKMQ (reference sequence). Written as DNA, the CDR3 is TGTGCCAGCAGCACCCGGACTGCCTACGAGCAGTACTTC. Encoded protein: CASSTRTAYEQYF.

This clonotype was found many times. The CDR3 region is CASSLTSPGGAGSDTQYF. CDR3 sequence (DNA): TGTGCCAGCAGCCTGACTAGCCCAGGGGGCGCGGGGTCAGATACGCAGTATTTT. The chain links TRBV7-9 to TRBJ2-3, with D maybe TRBD1 (8 bases). CDR3 length equals 18 residues. The germline V and J ends were trimmed by 5 bases and 4 bases, with 25 bases remaining between them. CDR1 is SEHNR, CDR2 FQNEAQ, per germline (reference sequence).

This chain uses TRBV27 with TRBJ1-5; D unclear. This CDR3 has 19 residues. V was clipped by 6 bases and J by 6 bases, with 30 bases between them. Per the germline V gene, CDR1 is MNHEY and CDR2 is SMNVEV (reference sequence). As DNA, the CDR3 is TGTGCCAGCAGCTTAGATTTGAGTGGGCAATCGGTCGTCGGTCAGCCCCAGCATTTT. As protein: CASSLDLSGQSVVGQPQHF.

This clonotype was found many times. The chain joins TRBV7-8 to TRBJ2-7; the match to TRBD1 covers 8 bases. V dropped 4 bases and J dropped 0; count of bases not matched to a gene: 8. Germline V gives CDR1 SGHVS, CDR2 FQNEAQ. This CDR3 is 16 amino acids long. The DNA for the CDR3 is TGTGCCAGCAGCTCGAACGCCGGGACAGGCTCCTACGAGCAGTACTTC. Protein sequence: CASSSNAGTGSYEQYF. The full variable domain, rest sourced from reference TRBV7-8 and TRBJ2-7, is GAGVSQSPRYKVAKRGQDVALRCDPISGHVSLFWYQQALGQGPEFLTYFQNEAQLDKSGLPSDRFFAERPEGSVSTLKIQRTQQEDSAVYLCASSSNAGTGSYEQYFGPGTRLTVT.

CDR3 residues: CASSVAWGPETQYF. The CDR3 nucleotides are TGTGCCAGCAGCGTAGCTTGGGGTCCGGAGACCCAGTACTTC. The J gene is TRBJ2-5, the V gene TRBV9; D is unclear. The CDR3 has 14 residues. Between the trimmed V and J ends, which lost 0 bases and 5 bases, there was a span of 11 bases. Germline assignment: CDR1 SGDLS and CDR2 YYNGEE.

Only one count was recorded for this clonotype. The CDR3: CASRPDRAPEAFF. CDR3 nucleotide sequence: TGTGCCAGCAGACCGGACAGAGCGCCTGAAGCTTTCTTT. The chain recombines TRBV12-3 or TRBV12-4 with TRBJ1-1; possibly TRBD1 for D (6 bases). Trimming pared 6 bases from V and 6 bases from J, leaving 14 bases between. The CDR3 is 13 amino acids.

This clonotype was seen repeatedly, ten times or more. The chain uses TRBV7-8 and TRBJ2-7, with D tentatively TRBD2 (6 bases). The CDR3 runs to 15 residues. The germline V gene has CDR1 SGHVS and CDR2 FQNEAQ. Between the trimmed V and J ends, which lost 6 bases and 4 bases, there was a span of 19 bases. The CDR3 loop is CASRRRGGGLYEQYF. CDR3 nucleotide sequence: TGTGCCAGCAGACGTAGGGGAGGCGGCCTTTACGAGCAGTACTTC.

This clonotype was detected a few times. The chain is built from TRBV29-1 and TRBJ1-1; D unresolved. This CDR3 is 12 amino acids long. Trimming stripped 5 bases from V and 0 bases from J, with 7 bases between. Germline-derived CDR1 and CDR2 are SQVTM and ANQGSEA. The CDR3 reads CSVFPLNTEAFF. CDR3 bases: TGCAGCGTTTTTCCCTTGAACACTGAAGCTTTCTTT.